Shown below are 30 T cell receptor beta chains from a single sample sequenced in a study of blood T cell repertoires in COVID-19. Profiling relied on immunoSEQ multiplex PCR, and the TCRdb table lists in-frame clones only, not all of them. Among about 76,000 clones listed, roughly 81% were seen once. The sample taken for sequencing was peripheral blood. The receptors come from a man in his sixties with COVID-19, enrolled during active disease.

The CDR3 region has the DNA TGTGCCAGCACTCCTGGGGGGGTGGACTATGGCTACACCTTC. Its translation: CASTPGGVDYGYTF. The chain employs TRBV6-5 and TRBJ1-2; a weak D match, TRBD1 (5 bases). Trimming left V 7 bases short and J 3 bases short, with 15 bases between. Germline values: CDR1 MNHEY, CDR2 SVGAGI. This CDR3 comprises 14 residues.

The chain carries TRBV18 and TRBJ2-7; 8 bases match TRBD1. Trimming removed 4 bases from V and 5 bases from J; junction bases left unmatched: 10. The CDR3 sequence is 15 residues long. Germline loops: CDR1 KGHSH, CDR2 LQKENI. CDR3 sequence reads: CASSRFFDRGNEQYF. For the CDR3, the DNA is TGTGCCAGCTCACGGTTCTTCGACAGGGGCAACGAGCAGTACTTC.

J is TRBJ1-2 and V is TRBV12-3 or TRBV12-4, with D perhaps TRBD1 (5 bases). V lost 5 bases and J lost 4, with 11 bases in between. This CDR3 contains 13 residues. The CDR3 sequence is CASSTVGPYGYTF. In DNA, the CDR3 is TGTGCCAGCAGTACAGTGGGGCCCTATGGCTACACCTTC.

This chain uses TRBV2 with TRBJ1-5; tentative D call: TRBD1 (5 bases). Germline V gene sequence: CDR1 SNHLY, CDR2 FYNNEI. V lost 3 bases, J lost 0 bases, and 9 bases lay in between. The CDR3 totals 15 residues. The CDR3 here is CASSDRGLSNQPQHF. CDR3 nucleotides: TGTGCCAGCAGTGATAGGGGCCTTAGCAATCAGCCCCAGCATTTT.

The V and J genes are TRBV7-9 and TRBJ2-5, with 9 bases lining up with TRBD1. Germline lookup yields CDR1 SEHNR and CDR2 FQNEAQ (reference sequence). V lost 5 bases and J lost 1; bases outside the gene matches: 5. The CDR3 consists of 15 residues. The CDR3 DNA follows: TGTGCCAGCAGCCCTCAACAGGGGGCCCAAGAGACCCAGTACTTC. The encoded protein is CASSPQQGAQETQYF.

The count of this clone is one. The rearrangement links TRBV5-5 to TRBJ2-7; 7 nucleotides align to TRBD2. Trimming removed 3 bases from V and 2 bases from J; junction bases left unmatched: 11. This CDR3 comprises 16 residues. The germline gives CDR1 SGHKS, CDR2 YYEKEE (reference sequence). This CDR3 is CASSSVERSGTYEQYF. Here the CDR3 DNA reads TGTGCCAGCAGCTCTGTCGAGAGAAGCGGGACCTACGAGCAGTACTTC.

This chain links TRBV6-2 or TRBV6-3 with TRBJ1-1; D remains ambiguous. The V end was cut by 3 bases, the J end by 2 bases, with 7 bases between. CDR3 size: 13 residues. CDR1 is MNHEY and CDR2 is SVGEGT in the germline V gene. The CDR3 reads CASSYLGNTEAFF. DNA of the CDR3: TGTGCCAGCAGTTATCTGGGCAACACTGAAGCTTTCTTT.

This chain uses TRBV7-9 with TRBJ2-5; 9 nucleotides match TRBD2. Germline V gene sequence: CDR1 SEHNR, CDR2 FQNEAQ (reference sequence). J lost 3 bases, V lost 5 bases, and 7 bases had no gene match. The CDR3 loop spans 15 amino acids. CDR3 DNA sequence: TGTGCCAGCAGCCAGGGGGTAGCGGGAGAAGAGACCCAGTACTTC. It codes for CASSQGVAGEETQYF.

This rearrangement joins TRBV30 to TRBJ2-1; TRBD2 matches 11 bases. V lost 1 base, J lost 15 bases, and 5 bases stayed unmatched. The CDR3 is 12 residues long. Germline CDR1 and CDR2: GTSNPN and SVGIG (reference sequence). This CDR3 is CAWSETSGKVFF. The CDR3 nucleotides are TGTGCCTGGAGTGAGACTAGCGGGAAGGTGTTCTTC. Together with reference TRBV30 and TRBJ2-1, the CDR3 gives the full variable domain: SQTIHQWPATLVQPVGSPLSLECTVEGTSNPNLYWYRQAAGRGLQLLFYSVGIGQISSEVPQNLSASRPQDRQFILSSKKLLLSDSGFYLCAWSETSGKVFFGPGTRLTVL.

For this clone: This is likely a read error, given that the CDR3 carries no conserved phenylalanine or tryptophan at its end. The chain is built from TRBV14 and TRBJ2-7; TRBD2 might be the D (5 bases). The CDR3 is made up of 14 amino acids. Trimming shortened V by 5 bases and J by 0 bases, and 11 bases separated the two germline ends. Germline V gene lookup returns CDR1 SGHDN and CDR2 FVKESK. The CDR3 reads CASSFGLGSYEQYS. In nucleotides, the CDR3 is TGTGCCAGCAGCTTCGGACTGGGCTCCTACGAGCAGTACTCC.

V usage is TRBV28 and J usage is TRBJ2-7, with D maybe TRBD1 (6 bases). Germline loops: CDR1 MDHEN, CDR2 SYDVKM. This CDR3 has 12 amino acids. CDR3 DNA sequence: TGTGGGACAGTTTCGAGCTCCTACGAGCAGTACTTC. Protein: CGTVSSSYEQYF.

With respect to this clone: One end of the junction varies from germline; a read error may be responsible. As DNA, the CDR3 is TGTGCCAGCAGCGTAACAGGGGGCGTGTACGAGCAGTACTTC. Translation: CASSVTGGVYEQYF. The chain couples TRBV7-3 to TRBJ2-7; the match to TRBD1 covers 9 bases. The CDR3 is 14 amino acids. Germline lookup yields CDR1 SGHTA and CDR2 FQGTGA.

This clone was seen just once. This rearrangement joins TRBV15 to TRBJ1-3, with D perhaps matching TRBD1 (6 bases). This CDR3 contains 15 residues. Germline CDR1 reads LNHNV; CDR2 reads YYDKDF (reference sequence). With 0 bases removed from V and 2 bases from J, the gap between germline ends came to 8 bases. The DNA for the CDR3 is TGTGCCACCAGCAGAGACCGGACAGCTGGAAACACCATATATTTT. It is translated as CATSRDRTAGNTIYF.

The V and J genes are TRBV11-2 and TRBJ2-3; 8 nucleotides line up with TRBD2. CDR1 and CDR2 from the germline V gene are SGHAT and FQNNGV. The V segment lost 5 bases and the J segment 8 bases; nucleotides outside the gene matches: 18. The CDR3 has 17 residues. In DNA, the CDR3 is TGTGCCAGCAGCGTACTGCACCAGCGGGGGCTATTGAGTACGCAGTATTTT. This encodes CASSVLHQRGLLSTQYF.

Remarks on this clone: Other DNA sequences in this sample translate to the same CDR3. The chain couples TRBV15 to TRBJ2-5, with 11 nucleotides matching TRBD2. J gave up 2 bases and V 5 bases, and 7 bases lay outside the gene matches. Germline CDR1 and CDR2: LNHNV and YYDKDF (reference sequence). This CDR3 has 16 amino acids. CDR3 DNA sequence: TGTGCCACCAGCTCTCGTCGACTAGCGGGACAAGAGACCCAGTACTTC. Residues: CATSSRRLAGQETQYF.

The chain joins TRBV21-1 to TRBJ1-2; no DNA check was done on the table's D call, TRBD1. TRBV21-1 is noted as a pseudogene. This CDR3 contains 19 residues. The CDR3 DNA sequence: TGTGCCAGCAGCAAAGCTGGGGACAGGGAGGCCATAAGGCACTCTGGCTACACCTTC. The encoded protein is CASSKAGDREAIRHSGYTF.

The genes are TRBV10-2 and TRBJ1-4, with D maybe TRBD1 (6 bases). Germline loops: CDR1 WSHSY, CDR2 SAAADI. V lost 8 bases and J lost 4, with 11 bases in between. The CDR3 contains 13 residues. This chain's CDR3 is CASSRQVNEKLFF. In nucleotides, the CDR3 is TGCGCCAGCTCCCGACAGGTTAATGAAAAACTGTTTTTT.

This rearrangement joins TRBV9 to TRBJ2-5, with TRBD2 matching over 7 bases. V was clipped by 6 bases and J by 5 bases; unmatched bases: 13. The CDR3 contains 15 residues. Germline V CDR1 and CDR2: SGDLS, YYNGEE. CDR3 sequence (DNA): TGTGCCAGCACTGTTGCCGGGTGGGGGGGGGAGACCCAGTACTTC. Translating it yields CASTVAGWGGETQYF.

J is TRBJ1-2 and V is TRBV6-5; D is unclear. This CDR3 is 13 amino acids long. CDR1 MNHEY and CDR2 SVGAGI come from the germline V gene. V was pared by 7 bases and J by 7 bases, with 16 bases between. CDR3 sequence (DNA): TGTGCCAGCAAGCCAGGCGACCTCTCTGGCTACACCTTC. Protein sequence: CASKPGDLSGYTF.

The chain joins TRBV5-1 to TRBJ2-3; 14 nucleotides match TRBD2. The ends lost 7 bases at V and 6 bases at J; junction bases unmatched: 10. This CDR3 is 16 amino acids long. CDR1 and CDR2 from the germline V gene are SGHRS and YFSETQ. CDR3 coding DNA: TGCGCCAGCCGACGGACTAGCGGGGGGATCGGGGATACGCAGTATTTT. Its translation: CASRRTSGGIGDTQYF.

This clone turned up a few times. V is TRBV27 and J is TRBJ2-5, with D tentatively TRBD2 (5 bases). This CDR3 comprises 14 residues. Germline V gives CDR1 MNHEY, CDR2 SMNVEV (reference sequence). V gave up 5 bases and J gave up 5 bases, with 15 bases separating them. The CDR3 bases are TGTGCCAGCAGTCTTGAGGGTGGTCGGGAGACCCAGTACTTC. This sequence encodes CASSLEGGRETQYF.

This sequence joins TRBV19 and TRBJ2-5, with D possibly being TRBD2 (7 bases). The CDR3 is 16 amino acids. Germline CDR1 is LNHDA and CDR2 is SQIVND (reference sequence). Trimming took off 3 bases at V and 5 bases at J, with 19 bases between the two ends. The CDR3 here is CASSIGSGTPLETQYF. CDR3 nucleotides: TGTGCCAGTAGTATTGGCAGCGGGACACCATTGGAGACCCAGTACTTC.

This rearrangement joins TRBV4-2 to TRBJ2-1, with D unclear. This CDR3 comprises 16 residues. Germline lookup yields CDR1 LGHNA and CDR2 YNFKEQ. V was clipped by 0 bases and J by 0 bases, with 9 bases between them. CDR3 sequence reads: CASSQEQQGSYNEQFF. The CDR3 DNA is TGTGCCAGCAGCCAAGAACAGCAAGGCTCCTACAATGAGCAGTTCTTC.

V is TRBV11-3 and J is TRBJ2-2; D is unclear. With 5 bases removed from V and 1 base from J, the gap between germline ends came to 11 bases. This CDR3 region has 15 residues. The V gene's germline CDR1 is SGHNT and CDR2 YENEEA. The chain's CDR3 is CASSPTRGNTGELFF. The CDR3 region has the DNA TGTGCCAGCAGCCCCACCAGAGGGAACACCGGGGAGCTGTTTTTT.

The chain recombines TRBV20-1 with TRBJ1-4, with TRBD1 matching 7 bases. Germline loops: CDR1 DFQATT, CDR2 SNEGSKA (reference sequence). The length of the CDR3 is 11 residues. The trim removed 3 bases at V and 12 bases at J, leaving 4 bases unmatched. The CDR3 protein is CSARERGQLFF. The CDR3 DNA is TGCAGTGCTAGGGAGAGGGGGCAACTGTTTTTT.

The chain joins TRBV3-1 (or the pseudogene TRBV3-2) to TRBJ1-4; D is undetermined. Germline V gene sequence: CDR1 LGHDT, CDR2 YNNKEL (reference sequence). The CDR3 consists of 13 residues. V shed 4 bases and J shed 12 bases, with 15 bases lying between them. This CDR3 reads CASSPRAAGELFF. The CDR3 coding sequence is TGTGCCAGCAGCCCGAGGGCAGCTGGGGAACTGTTTTTT.

V gene TRBV4-1 combines with J gene TRBJ2-7; D is perhaps TRBD1 (5 bases). The CDR3 runs to 15 residues. Germline CDR1 reads MGHRA; CDR2 reads YSYEKL. The germline V and J ends were trimmed by 1 base and 4 bases, with 14 bases remaining between them. In DNA, the CDR3 is TGCGCCAGCAGCCAAGGCGACAGCTGGTTATACGAGCAGTACTTC. Amino acid sequence: CASSQGDSWLYEQYF.

This chain connects TRBV6-5 to TRBJ2-7; possible D gene TRBD1, 6 bases. CDR3 length equals 15 residues. CDR1 and CDR2 (germline): MNHEY, SVGAGI. V shed 7 bases and J shed 3 bases, with 19 bases lying between them. The CDR3: CASKKSPDRLYEQYF. In DNA form, the CDR3 reads TGTGCCAGCAAGAAATCCCCGGACAGACTCTACGAGCAGTACTTC.

The gene calls are TRBV6-6 and TRBJ2-2; D might be TRBD1 (5 bases). Germline CDR1 and CDR2: MNHNY and SVGAGI (reference sequence). This CDR3 region has 14 residues. Trimming took 6 bases from V and 1 from J, leaving 9 bases between them. The CDR3, as DNA: TGTGCCAGCAGACCTGGACAGAACACCGGGGAGCTGTTTTTT. Protein: CASRPGQNTGELFF.

CDR3 residues: CASSQAGKNGYTF. CDR3 DNA: TGTGCCAGCAGCCAAGCAGGGAAGAATGGCTACACCTTC. This rearrangement joins TRBV3-1 (or the pseudogene TRBV3-2) to TRBJ1-2, with D possibly matching TRBD1 (5 bases). Trimming shortened V by 1 base and J by 6 bases, and 9 bases separated the two germline ends. CDR3 length: 13 residues. The germline V gene has CDR1 LGHDT and CDR2 YNNKEL (reference sequence).